The T cell receptor (beta chain) under discussion was sequenced for a study of blood T cell repertoires in COVID-19. Study as a whole: PBMCs, B-cell-depleted T cells, or T cells provided the cDNA or gDNA that made up the material.

Patients at the Seattle site were enrolled during active infection and followed longitudinally. Study processing details: Estimation of nucleated cell counts relied on the amplification of reference gene primers. The data were produced by immunoSEQ multiplex PCR, yet TCRdb's version contains in-frame clones alone and is incomplete. V, J and clone size are those of that table, while D and trimming were read from the DNA. The table includes roughly 150,000 clones, 70% to 90% detected once. V lost 1 base, J lost 7 bases, and 17 bases lay in between. Germline assignment: CDR1 WSHSY and CDR2 SAAADI. The CDR3 loop spans 17 amino acids.

V gene TRBV10-2 combines with J gene TRBJ1-6, with a possible D match to TRBD1 (5 bases). What was sequenced was peripheral blood. The sequence came from a woman aged 45-59 years with COVID-19, enrolled during active disease. CDR3 DNA: TGCGCCAGCAGTGAGTTCCATCGATGGGGCCACAATTCACCCCTCCACTTT. Its protein is CASSEFHRWGHNSPLHF.